The present T cell receptor beta chain was sequenced within a study of regulatory T cells in long-lasting Graves disease. Notes on the study in general: Thyroid tissue went unstudied; only peripheral blood was examined. With some 2,700 shared public clonotypes, persistent patients exceeded new patients, who shared about a thousand.

This clonotype was recorded many times. Its specificity is unknown. The germline CDR1 and CDR2 sequences are SGHNT and YENEEA. The CDR3 extends over 14 amino acids. Trimming removed 7 bases from V and 6 bases from J, with 19 bases in between. The time point here: newly diagnosed GD, antithyroid drugs for less than 3 months. PBMCs provided the RNA from which the TCR library was made. iRepertoire HTBI primers and Arm-PCR of CDR3 regions built TCR beta libraries. Each CDR3 protein gets one entry after TCRdb re-called the multiplex PCR reads with MiXCR. The data show a few hundred thousand distinct CDR3 sequences, over 20% seen once.

The sequence came from a female donor with Graves disease. The sample in question was peripheral blood mononuclear cells (PBMCs), obtained at new diagnosis, from a patient treated with antithyroid drugs. The rearrangement joins TRBV11-3 to TRBJ2-7; D ambiguous. The CDR3 DNA reads TGTGCCAGCACCCTAGAGTGGGGTATGAGCGAGCAGTACTTC. It translates to CASTLEWGMSEQYF.